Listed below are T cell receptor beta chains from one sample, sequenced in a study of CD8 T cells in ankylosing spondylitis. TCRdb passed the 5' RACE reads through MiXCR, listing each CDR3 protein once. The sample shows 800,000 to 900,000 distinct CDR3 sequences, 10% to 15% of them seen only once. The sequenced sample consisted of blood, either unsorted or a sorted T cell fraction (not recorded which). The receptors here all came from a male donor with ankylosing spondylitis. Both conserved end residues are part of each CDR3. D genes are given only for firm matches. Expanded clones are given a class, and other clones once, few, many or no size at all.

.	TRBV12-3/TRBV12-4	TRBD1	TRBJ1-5	CASTPGQDQPQHF	TGTGCCAGCACTCCGGGACAGGATCAGCCCCAGCATTTT
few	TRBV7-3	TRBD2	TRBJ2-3	CASSPHLMRGSGTDTQYF	TGTGCCAGCAGCCCCCACCTAATGCGGGGGTCGGGCACAGATACGCAGTATTTT
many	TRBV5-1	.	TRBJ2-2	CASSLGQITGELFF	TGCGCCAGCAGCTTGGGACAGATCACCGGGGAGCTGTTTTTT
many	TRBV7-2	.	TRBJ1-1	CASSLRRVNTEAFF	TGTGCCAGCAGCTTAAGACGGGTGAACACTGAAGCTTTCTTT
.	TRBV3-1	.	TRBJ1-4	CASSQDNGDEKLFF	TGTGCCAGCAGCCAAGATAATGGGGACGAAAAACTGTTTTTT
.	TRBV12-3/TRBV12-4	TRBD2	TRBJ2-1	CASSGRLAGRNEQFF	TGTGCCAGCAGCGGTCGACTAGCGGGTCGCAATGAGCAGTTCTTC
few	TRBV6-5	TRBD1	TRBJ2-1	CASSYTTGTDSYNEQFF	TGTGCCAGCAGTTACACCACCGGGACAGACTCCTACAATGAGCAGTTCTTC
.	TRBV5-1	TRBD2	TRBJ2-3	CASSLTSVRDTQYF	TGCGCCAGCAGCCTGACTAGCGTTCGAGATACGCAGTATTTT
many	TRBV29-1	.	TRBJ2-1	CSLGPGTSRSYNEQFF	TGCAGCCTCGGACCCGGGACTTCTCGCTCCTACAATGAGCAGTTCTTC
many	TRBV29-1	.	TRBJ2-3	CSVDSPGSTDTQYF	TGCAGCGTTGATTCTCCGGGGAGCACAGATACGCAGTATTTT
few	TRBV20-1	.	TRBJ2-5	CSASPQLQETQYF	TGCAGTGCTAGCCCCCAGTTACAAGAGACCCAGTACTTC
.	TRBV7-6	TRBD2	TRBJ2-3	CAISLGAGVTRTDTQYF	TGTGCCATCAGCTTAGGCGCGGGGGTAACCCGGACAGATACGCAGTATTTT
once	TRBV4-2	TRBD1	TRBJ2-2	CASSQLGQGNTGELFF	TGTGCCAGCAGCCAACTTGGACAGGGGAACACCGGGGAGCTGTTTTTT
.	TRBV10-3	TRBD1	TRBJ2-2	CAISRRGQANTGELFF	TGTGCCATCAGTCGGAGGGGACAGGCGAACACCGGGGAGCTGTTTTTT
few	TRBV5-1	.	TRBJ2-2	CASSLARPDTGELFF	TGCGCCAGCAGCTTGGCCCGTCCGGATACCGGGGAGCTGTTTTTT
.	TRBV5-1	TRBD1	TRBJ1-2	CASSPNRGRSGGYTF	TGCGCCAGCAGCCCTAACAGGGGGCGGTCGGGTGGCTACACCTTC
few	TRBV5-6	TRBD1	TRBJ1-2	CASSLLDRGFGYTF	TGTGCCAGCAGCTTGCTGGACAGGGGATTTGGCTACACCTTC
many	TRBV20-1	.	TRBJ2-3	CSASDTYTDTQYF	TGCAGTGCTAGCGACACGTACACAGATACGCAGTATTTT
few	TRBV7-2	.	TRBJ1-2	CALLRGLSYTF	TGTGCCTTATTAAGGGGGTTGAGCTACACCTTC
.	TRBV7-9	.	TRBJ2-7	CASSVDRDLPYEQYF	TGTGCCAGCAGCGTAGACCGGGACCTTCCTTACGAGCAGTACTTC
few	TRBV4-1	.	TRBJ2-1	CASSRGPAAYNEQFF	TGCGCCAGCAGCCGGGGTCCGGCCGCTTACAATGAGCAGTTCTTC
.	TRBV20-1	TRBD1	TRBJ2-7	CSAVDRGVDYEQYF	TGCAGTGCTGTGGACAGGGGTGTTGACTACGAGCAGTACTTC
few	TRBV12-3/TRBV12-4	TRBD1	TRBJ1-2	CASSLRTGSGYTF	TGTGCCAGCAGTTTAAGGACAGGGTCTGGCTACACCTTC
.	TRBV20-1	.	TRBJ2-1	CSATPRQAYNEQFF	TGCAGTGCTACACCCCGACAGGCCTACAATGAGCAGTTCTTC
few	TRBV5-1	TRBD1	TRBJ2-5	CASSLGDRHGVTQYF	TGCGCCAGCAGCCTCGGGGACAGGCATGGGGTGACCCAGTACTTC
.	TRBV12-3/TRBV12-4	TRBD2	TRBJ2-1	CASDQSGRSTNEQFF	TGTGCCAGCGATCAGAGCGGGAGGAGTACAAATGAGCAGTTCTTC
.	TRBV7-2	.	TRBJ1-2	CASSLGSPGQHYGYTF	TGTGCCAGCAGCTTAGGCAGCCCGGGTCAGCACTATGGCTACACCTTC
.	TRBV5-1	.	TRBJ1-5	CASSLGTDSYSNQPQHF	TGCGCCAGCAGCTTGGGGACAGACTCCTATAGCAATCAGCCCCAGCATTTT
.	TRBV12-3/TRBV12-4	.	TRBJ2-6	CASSFWGSGANVLTF	TGTGCCAGCAGTTTTTGGGGGTCTGGGGCCAACGTCCTGACTTTC
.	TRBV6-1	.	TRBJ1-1	CASSEGRTTQGTEAFF	TGTGCCAGCAGTGAAGGCAGGACTACCCAGGGTACTGAAGCTTTCTTT
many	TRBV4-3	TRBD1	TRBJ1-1	CASSHTTGSTEAFF	TGCGCCAGCAGCCATACGACAGGGTCCACTGAAGCTTTCTTT
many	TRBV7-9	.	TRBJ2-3	CASSYTMLDTQYF	TGTGCCAGCAGCTATACTATGTTGGATACGCAGTATTTT
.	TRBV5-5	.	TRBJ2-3	CASSSSPYSTDTQYF	TGTGCCAGCAGCTCCTCCCCCTATAGCACAGATACGCAGTATTTT
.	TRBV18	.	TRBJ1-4	CASSPGMRKLNEKLFF	TGTGCCAGCTCACCAGGGATGAGAAAACTTAATGAAAAACTGTTTTTT
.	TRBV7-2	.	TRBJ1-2	CASSLTRENYGYTF	TGTGCCAGCAGCTTAACGCGGGAAAACTATGGCTACACCTTC
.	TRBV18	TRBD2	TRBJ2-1	CASSPPGLGHNEQFF	TGTGCCAGCTCACCACCAGGACTAGGGCACAATGAGCAGTTCTTC
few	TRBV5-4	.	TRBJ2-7	CASSNPRLAYEQYF	TGTGCCAGCAGCAACCCGAGATTAGCCTACGAGCAGTACTTC
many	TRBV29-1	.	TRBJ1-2	CSVVAAGNGYTF	TGCAGCGTTGTAGCGGCAGGGAACGGCTACACCTTC
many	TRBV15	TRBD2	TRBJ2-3	CATRDRREKYTDTQYF	TGTGCCACCAGAGATAGGCGGGAGAAGTACACAGATACGCAGTATTTT
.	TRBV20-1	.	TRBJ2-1	CRADQWGDNEQFF	TGCAGGGCCGACCAATGGGGGGACAATGAGCAGTTCTTC
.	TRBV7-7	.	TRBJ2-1	CASSLGDLNEQFF	TGTGCTAGCAGCTTAGGAGATCTCAATGAGCAGTTCTTC
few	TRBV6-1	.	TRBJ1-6	CAAGANWNSPLHF	TGTGCCGCGGGCGCGAATTGGAATTCACCCCTCCACTTT